Below are 15 T cell receptor beta chains sequenced from a single sample in a study of post-analysis software for immune sequencing data. Their target antigens are unknown. Prepared TCR beta cDNA libraries contained unique molecular identifiers. TCRdb re-derived calls from the PCR reads in MiXCR, one entry per CDR3 protein. The sample yields roughly 800,000 distinct CDR3 sequences, 25% to 30% seen once. Study-wide results and limits: In patients, TRBV5-6, TRBV5-1 and TRBV20-1 belonged to 4 or 5 TRBV segments found more frequently than in controls.

Sequences were obtained from blood. Receptors originate from a girl aged 10 to 17 with multiple sclerosis.

This clonotype was seen more than once but under ten times. This chain links TRBV28 with TRBJ2-1; the D is unclear. Germline assignment: CDR1 MDHEN and CDR2 SYDVKM. The CDR3 covers 13 residues. The V end lost 10 bases, the J end lost 4 bases, and 14 bases lay between the germline ends. The CDR3 loop reads CATSPLTYNEQFF. CDR3 nucleotide sequence: TGTGCCACTTCTCCCCTAACGTACAATGAGCAGTTCTTC.

This clonotype was observed a handful of times. The J gene is TRBJ2-5, the V gene TRBV4-1, with 11 bases aligning to TRBD2. Unmatched junction bases numbered 0, after V lost 2 bases and J lost 1 base. The CDR3 loop spans 15 amino acids. CDR1 MGHRA and CDR2 YSYEKL come from the germline V gene. The CDR3 nucleotides read TGCGCCAGCAGCCAACTAGCGGGGGGCCAAGAGACCCAGTACTTC. Protein: CASSQLAGGQETQYF.

This clonotype was observed a few times. V gene TRBV5-1 combines with J gene TRBJ2-7, with 8 bases aligning to TRBD2. With 2 bases clipped from V and 7 bases from J, the junction kept 11 bases outside the gene matches. This CDR3 is 15 amino acids long. Germline lookup yields CDR1 SGHRS and CDR2 YFSETQ. CDR3 nucleotide sequence: TGCGCCAGCAGCTTCGGGACTGCGGCGGGGGGTGAGCAGTACTTC. It codes for CASSFGTAAGGEQYF.

This clonotype has only a few counts. The CDR3 DNA follows: TGTGCCACCAGTGATGCACAACCGGGACAGGGGTTCAATGAGCAGTTCTTC. This codes for CATSDAQPGQGFNEQFF. The rearrangement uses TRBV24-1 and TRBJ2-1, with 10 bases matching TRBD1. Germline assignment: CDR1 KGHDR and CDR2 SFDVKD. V trimming: 3 bases; J trimming: 6 bases; junction bases outside the gene matches: 10. The CDR3 is made up of 17 amino acids.

V is TRBV20-1 and J is TRBJ2-3; D not certain. In germline, CDR1 is DFQATT, CDR2 SNEGSKA (reference sequence). The CDR3 is 18 amino acids. Trimming stripped 0 bases from V and 3 bases from J, with 22 bases between. The CDR3 protein is CSARDRPEDRLRTDTQYF. The CDR3 DNA reads TGCAGTGCTAGAGATCGGCCTGAGGACCGTCTGAGGACAGATACGCAGTATTTT.

This clonotype was observed at least ten times. CDR3 region: CASSFPGPGETQYF. The CDR3 nucleotides are TGTGCCAGCAGCTTTCCTGGGCCGGGGGAGACCCAGTACTTC. V is TRBV6-6 and J is TRBJ2-5, with D tentatively TRBD2 (5 bases). CDR1 MNHNY and CDR2 SVGAGI come from the germline V gene (reference sequence). The CDR3 totals 14 residues. Trimming took off 6 bases at V and 5 bases at J, with 16 bases between the two ends.

This clonotype showed up just once. The chain links TRBV20-1 to TRBJ2-1, with TRBD2 matching over 11 bases. Germline CDR1 and CDR2: DFQATT and SNEGSKA (reference sequence). The length of the CDR3 is 15 residues. The V segment lost 5 bases and the J segment 2 bases; nucleotides outside the gene matches: 5. The CDR3 bases are TGCAGTGCTCTACCACTAGCGGGGGCCTACAATGAGCAGTTCTTC. It translates to CSALPLAGAYNEQFF.

The gene calls are TRBV7-9 and TRBJ2-1, with a possible D match to TRBD2 (6 bases). CDR1 and CDR2 from the germline V gene are SEHNR and FQNEAQ (reference sequence). The V end lost 3 bases, the J end lost 2 bases, and 17 bases lay between the germline ends. This CDR3 is 17 amino acids long. The CDR3 DNA sequence: TGTGCCAGCAGCTTCAGTTGGGGGACTGCCGCCTACAATGAGCAGTTCTTC. Its translation is CASSFSWGTAAYNEQFF.

This clonotype was counted between two and nine times. The chain recombines TRBV5-1 with TRBJ1-6, with 9 bases fitting TRBD1. J was trimmed by 8 bases and V by 3 bases; bases with no gene match: 6. The length of the CDR3 is 15 residues. The germline gives CDR1 SGHRS, CDR2 YFSETQ. The chain's CDR3 is CASSSQTGGDSPLHF. CDR3 nucleotides: TGCGCCAGCAGCTCTCAGACAGGGGGGGATTCACCCCTCCACTTT.

This clonotype was detected only once. The chain is built from TRBV2 and TRBJ2-2; weak D call: TRBD1 (5 bases). The CDR3 consists of 15 residues. Germline CDR1 reads SNHLY; CDR2 reads FYNNEI. V shed 3 bases and J shed 4 bases, with 12 bases lying between them. CDR3 region: CASSDGAASTGELFF. CDR3 bases: TGTGCCAGCAGTGATGGGGCAGCTTCCACCGGGGAGCTGTTTTTT.

This clonotype was counted a few times. This chain uses TRBV29-1 with TRBJ2-1; 9 bases match TRBD2. CDR1 and CDR2 from the germline V gene are SQVTM and ANQGSEA. J lost 4 bases, V lost 7 bases, and 8 bases had no gene match. The CDR3 is made up of 14 amino acids. The CDR3 spells CSANSGRPYNEQFF. CDR3 nucleotides: TGCAGCGCCAATAGCGGGAGACCTTACAATGAGCAGTTCTTC.

The rearrangement joins TRBV5-1 to TRBJ1-1; 8 nucleotides align to TRBD1. The CDR3 is 16 amino acids. Germline V gene sequence: CDR1 SGHRS, CDR2 YFSETQ. Trimming took 1 base from V and 1 from J; bases not matched to a gene: 6. CDR3 loop: CASSLFGQGANTEAFF. CDR3 nucleotides: TGCGCCAGCAGCTTGTTCGGTCAGGGGGCGAACACTGAAGCTTTCTTT.

This clonotype was recorded a few times. This chain joins TRBV6-7 and TRBJ1-6; tentative D call: TRBD1 (5 bases). TRBV6-7 belongs to the ORF category, with a function that is uncertain. V was clipped by 2 bases and J by 2 bases, with 10 bases between them. There are 16 residues in the CDR3. The CDR3, as DNA: TGTGCCAGCAGTTACGACCGGACAACCTATAATTCACCCCTCCACTTT. It yields the protein CASSYDRTTYNSPLHF.

The chain links TRBV13 to TRBJ2-5; D is perhaps TRBD1 or TRBD2 (5 bases each). The CDR3 is 14 amino acids. V lost 5 bases and J 4 bases, leaving 14 bases between the germline ends. The germline V gene encodes CDR1 PRHDT and CDR2 FYEKMQ (reference sequence). The CDR3 nucleotides are TGTGCCAGCAGCATGGGACGGCCCCCAGAGACCCAGTACTTC. Translated, it gives CASSMGRPPETQYF.

This clonotype was detected a few times. The chain joins TRBV29-1 to TRBJ2-7; the match to TRBD1 covers 8 bases. J gave up 5 bases and V 0 bases, and 6 bases lay outside the gene matches. From germline, CDR1 is SQVTM and CDR2 ANQGSEA. This CDR3 spans 14 amino acids. The CDR3 bases are TGCAGCGTTGAAGACCTAGACAGGGGCCACGAGCAGTACTTC. Amino acids: CSVEDLDRGHEQYF.